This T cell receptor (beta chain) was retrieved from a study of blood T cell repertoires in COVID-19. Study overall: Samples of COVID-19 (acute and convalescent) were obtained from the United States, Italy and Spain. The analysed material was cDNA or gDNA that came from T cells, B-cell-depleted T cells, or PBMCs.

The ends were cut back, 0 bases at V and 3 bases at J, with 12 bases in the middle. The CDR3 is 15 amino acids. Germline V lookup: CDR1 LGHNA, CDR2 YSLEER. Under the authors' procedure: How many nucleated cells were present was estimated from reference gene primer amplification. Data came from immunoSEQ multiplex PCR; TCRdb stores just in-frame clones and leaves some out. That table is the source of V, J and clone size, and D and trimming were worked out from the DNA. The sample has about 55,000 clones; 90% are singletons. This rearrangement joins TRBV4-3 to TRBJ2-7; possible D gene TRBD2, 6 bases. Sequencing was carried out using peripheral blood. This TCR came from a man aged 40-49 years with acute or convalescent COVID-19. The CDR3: CASSQEWRVNYEQYF. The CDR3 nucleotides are TGCGCCAGCAGCCAAGAGTGGAGGGTTAACTACGAGCAGTACTTC.